The 8 T cell receptor beta chains in this list originate from one sample, sequenced in a study of STAT5B mutations in CD4+ large granular lymphocyte leukemia. The protocol was immunoSEQ multiplex PCR, while the TCRdb copy is restricted to in-frame clones and leaves out a portion. The sample holds 20,000 to 30,000 clones, 81% seen once. The sample comprised CD4+ T cells from blood buffy coats. The source of these receptors is a human donor in good health.

This clone showed up just a few times. The CDR3 nucleotides read TGCGCCAGCAGCCAAGATTTGAGAGGATTTGGAATGAACACTGAAGCTTTCTTT. Amino acids: CASSQDLRGFGMNTEAFF. The V call is TRBV4-1, the J call TRBJ1-1; D not resolved. The germline V gene encodes CDR1 MGHRA and CDR2 YSYEKL. With 0 bases removed from V and 0 bases from J, the gap between germline ends came to 17 bases. The CDR3 runs to 18 residues.

As to this clone: An end of the junction does not agree with germline; a read error may underlie this. Within the sample, other DNA sequences also encode this same CDR3. The CDR3 is CASRQLDRVSNQPQHF. CDR3 DNA: TGTGCCAGCAGGCAACTCGACAGGGTTAGCAATCAGCCCCAGCACTTT. The chain combines TRBV28 with TRBJ1-5; 7 nucleotides align to TRBD1. The CDR3 contains 16 residues. Germline V CDR1 and CDR2: MDHEN, SYDVKM.

V and J are TRBV18 and TRBJ1-2; no clear D gene. The CDR3 totals 13 residues. V lost 3 bases, J lost 3 bases, and 8 bases lay in between. CDR1 and CDR2 from the germline V gene are KGHSH and LQKENI. CDR3 nucleotide sequence: TGTGCCAGCTCACCGGACGGATACTATGGCTACACCTTC. Translating it yields CASSPDGYYGYTF.

Concerning this clone: One end of the junction varies from germline; a read error may be responsible. V is TRBV2 and J is TRBJ1-5; the match to TRBD1 covers 7 bases. This CDR3 comprises 15 residues. Germline V CDR1 and CDR2: SNHLY, FYNNEI. CDR3 sequence: CASREGTVSNQPQHF. The DNA of the CDR3 is TGTGCCAGCAGGGAAGGGACAGTAAGCAATCAGCCCCAGCATTTT. The complete variable domain, with remaining parts taken from reference TRBV2 and TRBJ1-5, reads EPEVTQTPSHQVTQMGQEVILRCVPISNHLYFYWYRQILGQKVEFLVSFYNNEISEKSEIFDDQFSVERPDGSNFTLKIRSTKLEDSAMYFCASREGTVSNQPQHFGDGTRLSIL.

This chain connects TRBV2 to TRBJ2-1; tentatively, D is TRBD2 (5 bases). Germline V gene sequence: CDR1 SNHLY, CDR2 FYNNEI. The germline V and J ends were trimmed by 4 bases and 7 bases, with 14 bases remaining between them. The CDR3 totals 14 residues. The CDR3 DNA is TGTGCCAGCAGTGTGGAAAGGACTCCAAATGAGCAGTTCTTC. It yields the protein CASSVERTPNEQFF.

J is TRBJ2-3 and V is TRBV7-2, with 12 positions matching TRBD2. CDR1 is SGHTA, CDR2 FQGNSA, per germline. The CDR3 spans 16 residues. After removal of 5 bases from V and 5 bases from J, the junction contained 8 bases not matched to a gene. The CDR3 DNA sequence: TGTGCCAGCAGCGGACGACTAGCGGGAGATGAAGATACGCAGTATTTT. Translation gives CASSGRLAGDEDTQYF.

This clone was counted a few times. The rearrangement uses TRBV10-3 and TRBJ1-5; D is unresolved. Looked up from germline, CDR1 is ENHRY and CDR2 is SYGVKD. Trimming removed 0 bases from V and 3 bases from J, with 9 bases in between. The CDR3 sequence is 15 residues long. CDR3 DNA: TGTGCCATCAGTGAGTCGAGGAGCAACAATCAGCCCCAGCATTTT. Translated, it gives CAISESRSNNQPQHF.

CDR3 sequence: CASSLAEHSLSGNTIYF. The CDR3 coding sequence is TGCGCCAGCAGCTTGGCCGAACACTCGCTCTCTGGAAACACCATATATTTT. The J gene is TRBJ1-3, the V gene TRBV5-1; the D is unclear. The V gene's germline CDR1 is SGHRS and CDR2 YFSETQ. With 0 bases removed from V and 0 bases from J, the gap between germline ends came to 13 bases. There are 17 residues in the CDR3.